This T cell receptor (beta chain) was sequenced during a study of T cell responses to AZD1222 COVID-19 vaccine. With regard to this clone: Its antigen is unidentified.

Only in-frame clones appear in the TCRdb table, and some are missing; sequencing was by immunoSEQ multiplex PCR. The table includes about 140,000 clones, 92% detected once. Study findings and constraints: Of spike-specific TCRs, nearly half reportedly target regions left unmutated in variants. Spike-specific TCR breadth and depth grew following two AZD1222 doses. White British donors predominated, females outnumbered males, and clonal diversity was possibly underestimated.

The CDR3 loop spans 14 amino acids. V lost 0 bases and J lost 4, with 7 bases in between. Germline V lookup: CDR1 SGDLS, CDR2 YYNGEE. Pooling of second doses given at about 4 or about 12 weeks was done. Source: peripheral blood, taken 28 days after the second AZD1222 dose. The V call is TRBV9, the J call TRBJ2-2, with D possibly called TRBD1 or TRBD2 (5 bases each). This receptor was identified in an adult who received the AZD1222 COVID-19 vaccine. The CDR3 DNA follows: TGTGCCAGCAGCGTAGATGGGGGCACCGGGGAGCTGTTTTTT. Protein sequence: CASSVDGGTGELFF.